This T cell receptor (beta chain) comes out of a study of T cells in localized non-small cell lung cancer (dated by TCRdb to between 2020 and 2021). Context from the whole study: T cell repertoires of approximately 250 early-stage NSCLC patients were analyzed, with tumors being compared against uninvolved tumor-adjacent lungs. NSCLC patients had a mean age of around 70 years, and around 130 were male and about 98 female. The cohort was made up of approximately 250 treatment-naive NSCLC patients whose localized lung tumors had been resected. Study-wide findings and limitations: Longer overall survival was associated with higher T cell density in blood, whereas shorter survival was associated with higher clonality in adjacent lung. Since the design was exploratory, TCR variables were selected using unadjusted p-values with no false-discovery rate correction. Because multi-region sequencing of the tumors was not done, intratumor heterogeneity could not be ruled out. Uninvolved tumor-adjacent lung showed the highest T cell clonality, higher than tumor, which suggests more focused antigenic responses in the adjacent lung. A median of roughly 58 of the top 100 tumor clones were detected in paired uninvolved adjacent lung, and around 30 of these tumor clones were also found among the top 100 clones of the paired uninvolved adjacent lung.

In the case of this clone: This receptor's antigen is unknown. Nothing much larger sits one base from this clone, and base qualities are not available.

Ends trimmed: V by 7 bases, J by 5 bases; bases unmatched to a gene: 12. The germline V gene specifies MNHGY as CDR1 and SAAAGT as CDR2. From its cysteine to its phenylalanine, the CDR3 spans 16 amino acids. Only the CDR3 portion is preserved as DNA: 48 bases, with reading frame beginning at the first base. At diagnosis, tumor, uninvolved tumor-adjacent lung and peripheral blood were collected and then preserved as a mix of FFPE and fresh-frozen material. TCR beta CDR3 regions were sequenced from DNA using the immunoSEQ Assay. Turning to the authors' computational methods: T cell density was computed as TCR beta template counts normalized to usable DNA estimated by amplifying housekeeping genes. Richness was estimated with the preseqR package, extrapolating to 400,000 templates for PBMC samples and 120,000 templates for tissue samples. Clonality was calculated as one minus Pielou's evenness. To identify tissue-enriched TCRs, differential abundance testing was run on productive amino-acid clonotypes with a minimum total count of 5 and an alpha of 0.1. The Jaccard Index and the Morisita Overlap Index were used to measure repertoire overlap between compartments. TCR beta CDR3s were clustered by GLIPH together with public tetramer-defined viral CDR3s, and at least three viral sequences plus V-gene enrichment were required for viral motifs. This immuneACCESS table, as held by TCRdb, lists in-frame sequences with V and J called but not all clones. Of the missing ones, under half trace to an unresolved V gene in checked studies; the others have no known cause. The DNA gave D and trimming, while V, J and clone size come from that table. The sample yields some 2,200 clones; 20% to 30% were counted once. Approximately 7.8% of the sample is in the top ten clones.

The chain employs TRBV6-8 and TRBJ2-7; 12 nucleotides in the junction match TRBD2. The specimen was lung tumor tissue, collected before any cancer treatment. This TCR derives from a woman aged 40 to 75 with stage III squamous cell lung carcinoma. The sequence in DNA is TGTGCCAGCAACGGTGCTAGCGGGGGGGCGGGCCACGAGCAGTACTTC. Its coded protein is CASNGASGGAGHEQYF.